Listed below are T cell receptor beta chains from one sample, sequenced in a study of shared clonotypes between healthy human individuals. Assay used: immunoSEQ multiplex PCR; TCRdb lists only in-frame clones, some missing. The sample consists of 100,000 or so clones, less than 80% of them appearing once. The sequencing sample was made of memory CD8+ T cells sorted from blood. The receptor set was obtained from a woman aged 25 to 39 in good health. CDR3s include the opening cysteine and the closing phenylalanine or tryptophan. The D gene is left open where the match is weak. Clone size, where shown, is once, few, many, or a class for clones that have expanded.

>NA|TRBV28|NA|TRBJ1-3
CASSLGEGWSRNTIYF
TGTGCCAGCAGTTTGGGAGAGGGTTGGTCAAGAAACACCATATATTTT
>once|TRBV29-1|NA|TRBJ2-2
CTERVLTGELFF
TGCACCGAACGGGTTCTCACCGGGGAGCTGTTTTTT
>many|TRBV25-1|NA|TRBJ2-1
CASSEYGQQSSYNEQFF
TGTGCCAGCAGTGAATACGGACAGCAAAGCTCCTACAATGAGCAGTTCTTC
>NA|TRBV20-1|NA|TRBJ2-3
CSYNSDTQYF
TGCAGTTATAACTCAGATACGCAGTATTTT
>NA|TRBV6-6|NA|TRBJ1-2
CASSYSGGSEYGYTF
TGTGCCAGCAGTTACTCGGGTGGTTCTGAGTATGGCTACACCTTC
>NA|TRBV2|NA|TRBJ1-5
CASREGRSDNSNQPQHF
TGTGCCAGCAGGGAAGGACGTTCGGATAATAGCAATCAGCCCCAGCATTTT
>NA|TRBV28|NA|TRBJ2-7
CASSPPRRQGPATYEQYF
TGTGCCAGCAGTCCCCCGCGACGGCAGGGGCCAGCGACCTACGAGCAGTACTTC
>NA|TRBV19|NA|TRBJ2-3
CASSIWGADTQYF
TGTGCCAGTAGTATCTGGGGAGCAGATACGCAGTATTTT
>NA|TRBV6-1|NA|TRBJ2-1
CASSDSVGDYNEQFF
TGTGCCAGCAGTGACTCGGTCGGGGACTACAATGAGCAGTTCTTC
>NA|TRBV18|TRBD2|TRBJ2-1
CASSQELAGVGEQFF
TGTGCCAGCTCACAGGAACTAGCGGGAGTTGGGGAGCAGTTCTTC
>NA|TRBV13|NA|TRBJ2-5
CASSFSWETQYF
TGTGCCAGCAGCTTTAGTTGGGAGACCCAGTACTTC
>NA|TRBV6-5|NA|TRBJ2-7
CASRSTDTYEQYF
TGTGCCAGCAGGTCGACGGACACCTACGAGCAGTACTTC
>few|TRBV25-1|NA|TRBJ1-3
CASSGSSSGNTIYF
TGTGCCAGCAGTGGGTCCAGCTCTGGAAACACCATATATTTT
>NA|TRBV27|NA|TRBJ2-7
CASSLSGRTTVFF
TGTGCCAGCAGTTTATCTGGTCGGACTACTGTCTTCTTC
>NA|TRBV5-8|NA|TRBJ2-7
CASSSRLEGSYEQYF
TGTGCCAGCAGCTCCAGACTAGAAGGCTCCTACGAGCAGTACTTC
>once|TRBV9|NA|TRBJ2-7
CASSVGRAAVRDEQYF
TGTGCCAGCAGCGTAGGAAGGGCGGCCGTCAGGGACGAGCAGTACTTC
>NA|TRBV27|TRBD2|TRBJ2-1
CASSATSGAYNEQFF
TGTGCCAGCAGTGCAACTAGCGGCGCCTACAATGAGCAGTTCTTC
>NA|TRBV18|NA|TRBJ1-2
CASSPAARDYTF
TGTGCCAGCTCACCAGCAGCCAGGGACTACACCTTC
>NA|TRBV5-6|NA|TRBJ1-5
CASSLWADGDQPQHF
TGTGCCAGCAGCTTGTGGGCCGATGGAGATCAGCCCCAGCATTTT
>NA|TRBV7-8|NA|TRBJ1-5
CASGSTLANQPQHF
TGTGCCAGCGGGTCGACACTCGCGAATCAGCCCCAGCATTTT
>NA|TRBV6-4|NA|TRBJ2-2
CASSEKEYTGELFF
TGTGCCAGCAGTGAAAAGGAGTACACCGGGGAGCTGTTTTTT
>NA|TRBV27|TRBD1|TRBJ2-7
CASSLRGPSQGPYEQYF
TGTGCCAGCAGTTTAAGGGGGCCCTCCCAGGGGCCCTACGAGCAGTACTTC
>NA|TRBV30|NA|TRBJ2-2
CAYSFGPPGELFF
TGTGCCTACTCGTTCGGGCCCCCCGGGGAGCTGTTTTTT
>NA|TRBV5-1|NA|TRBJ2-4
CASSLGGVRNIQYF
TGCGCCAGCAGCTTGGGAGGGGTCAGAAACATTCAGTACTTC
>NA|TRBV4-2|TRBD2|TRBJ2-7
CASSQDGLAEMNYEQYF
TGTGCCAGCAGCCAAGACGGACTAGCGGAGATGAACTACGAGCAGTACTTC
>NA|TRBV10-3|NA|TRBJ1-1
CAISESAKNTEAFF
TGTGCCATCAGTGAATCGGCGAAGAACACTGAAGCTTTCTTT
>NA|TRBV9|NA|TRBJ2-4
CASSPLGLNIQYF
TGTGCCAGCAGCCCACTAGGTTTAAACATTCAGTACTTC
>NA|TRBV25-1|NA|TRBJ2-1
CASSEWGWKGGEQFF
TGTGCCAGCAGTGAATGGGGCTGGAAGGGCGGTGAGCAGTTCTTC
>NA|TRBV23-1|TRBD1|TRBJ1-2
CASSRGAGVLTF
TGCGCCAGCAGCAGGGGGGCAGGGGTCCTCACCTTC
>NA|TRBV6-5|NA|TRBJ1-2
CASSYSTGQPYGYTF
TGTGCCAGCAGTTACTCGACCGGACAGCCTTATGGCTACACCTTC
>NA|TRBV2|NA|TRBJ2-1
CASSEQMGISYNEQFF
TGTGCCAGCAGTGAGCAGATGGGTATTTCCTACAATGAGCAGTTCTTC
>NA|TRBV28|NA|TRBJ2-7
CASSLVYEQYF
TGTGCCAGCAGTTTAGTCTACGAGCAGTACTTC
>NA|TRBV4-1|TRBD2|TRBJ2-1
CASSQVAAGVNNEQFF
TGCGCCAGCAGCCAAGTTGCAGCGGGAGTAAACAATGAGCAGTTCTTC
>NA|TRBV28|TRBD2|TRBJ2-7
CASSYFLASGSYEQYF
TGTGCCAGCAGTTACTTCTTAGCTAGCGGATCTTACGAGCAGTACTTC
>NA|TRBV29-1|NA|TRBJ1-2
CSVEDLVRGYTF
TGCAGCGTTGAAGATCTAGTACGGGGCTACACCTTC
>NA|TRBV6-5|NA|TRBJ2-1
CASSYVHPTYNEQFF
TGTGCCAGCAGTTACGTGCACCCGACCTACAATGAGCAGTTCTTC
>NA|TRBV5-1|NA|TRBJ2-7
CASSLDRWDYEQYF
TGCGCCAGCAGCTTGGACCGATGGGACTACGAGCAGTACTTC
>NA|TRBV11-3|NA|TRBJ1-2
CASSRGTYGYTF
TGTGCCAGCAGCAGGGGAACCTATGGCTACACCTTC
>NA|TRBV25-1|TRBD1|TRBJ1-1
CASRDTGVTEAFF
TGTGCCAGCAGGGACACAGGGGTCACTGAAGCTTTCTTT
>NA|TRBV30|NA|TRBJ1-4
CAWSVQGLSVEKLFF
TGTGCCTGGAGTGTACAAGGGTTGTCGGTTGAAAAACTGTTTTTT
>few|TRBV4-2|TRBD1|TRBJ1-5
CASSQGKQGASNQPQHF
TGTGCCAGCAGCCAAGGAAAACAGGGGGCGAGCAATCAGCCCCAGCATTTT
>NA|TRBV10-3|NA|TRBJ2-3
CAISAADRDLRDTQYF
TGTGCCATCAGTGCCGCCGATCGCGATCTGAGGGATACGCAGTATTTT
>many|TRBV10-2|NA|TRBJ1-1
CASSEPGHEAFF
TGCGCCAGCAGTGAGCCAGGACATGAAGCTTTCTTT
>NA|TRBV27|TRBD1|TRBJ1-1
CASSLQGDGLNTEAFF
TGTGCCAGCAGTTTACAGGGGGATGGGCTGAACACTGAAGCTTTCTTT
>NA|TRBV5-1|TRBD2|TRBJ2-1
CASSFSSGRAPIYNEQFF
TGCGCCAGCAGCTTTTCCAGCGGGAGGGCACCAATATACAATGAGCAGTTCTTC
>NA|TRBV28|NA|TRBJ1-4
CASSYHHIQATNEKLFF
TGTGCCAGCAGTTACCACCACATACAGGCAACTAATGAAAAACTGTTTTTT
>NA|TRBV29-1|NA|TRBJ2-7
CSVEDLPGEQYF
TGCAGCGTTGAAGATCTTCCGGGGGAGCAGTACTTC
>few|TRBV7-2|NA|TRBJ2-5
CASSLDLDKLKETQYF
TGTGCCAGCAGCTTAGATCTCGACAAACTGAAAGAGACCCAGTACTTC
>many|TRBV11-2|NA|TRBJ2-7
CASSLVDASYEQYF
TGTGCCAGCAGCTTAGTCGACGCCTCCTACGAGCAGTACTTC
>NA|TRBV4-1|TRBD1|TRBJ2-2
CASSQVGQRNTGELFF
TGCGCCAGCAGCCAAGTGGGACAGAGAAACACCGGGGAGCTGTTTTTT
>NA|TRBV5-1|TRBD2|TRBJ2-3
CASSFTSGSTDTQYF
TGCGCCAGCAGCTTCACTAGCGGGAGCACAGATACGCAGTATTTT
>NA|TRBV18|NA|TRBJ1-1
CASSSFGGQILNAEAFF
TGTGCCAGCTCCTCCTTTGGCGGACAGATTCTGAACGCTGAAGCTTTCTTT
>once|TRBV6-1|NA|TRBJ1-4
CASSGRVYEKLFF
TGTGCCAGCAGTGGGAGGGTTTATGAAAAACTGTTTTTT
>NA|TRBV7-9|NA|TRBJ2-4
CASSDRLATKNIQYF
TGTGCCAGCAGCGACCGGTTGGCGACCAAAAACATTCAGTACTTC
>NA|TRBV5-1|NA|TRBJ1-1
CASSFLDRTLGAFF
TGCGCCAGCAGCTTCCTGGACAGAACCCTCGGAGCTTTCTTT
>NA|TRBV6-1|NA|TRBJ1-4
CASRPPNPRREKLFF
TGTGCCAGCAGGCCACCGAACCCCCGGAGGGAAAAACTGTTTTTT
>NA|TRBV7-7|TRBD2|TRBJ2-3
CASSPGLAGHSPYTDTQYF
TGTGCCAGCAGCCCCGGACTAGCGGGACACTCGCCCTACACAGATACGCAGTATTTT